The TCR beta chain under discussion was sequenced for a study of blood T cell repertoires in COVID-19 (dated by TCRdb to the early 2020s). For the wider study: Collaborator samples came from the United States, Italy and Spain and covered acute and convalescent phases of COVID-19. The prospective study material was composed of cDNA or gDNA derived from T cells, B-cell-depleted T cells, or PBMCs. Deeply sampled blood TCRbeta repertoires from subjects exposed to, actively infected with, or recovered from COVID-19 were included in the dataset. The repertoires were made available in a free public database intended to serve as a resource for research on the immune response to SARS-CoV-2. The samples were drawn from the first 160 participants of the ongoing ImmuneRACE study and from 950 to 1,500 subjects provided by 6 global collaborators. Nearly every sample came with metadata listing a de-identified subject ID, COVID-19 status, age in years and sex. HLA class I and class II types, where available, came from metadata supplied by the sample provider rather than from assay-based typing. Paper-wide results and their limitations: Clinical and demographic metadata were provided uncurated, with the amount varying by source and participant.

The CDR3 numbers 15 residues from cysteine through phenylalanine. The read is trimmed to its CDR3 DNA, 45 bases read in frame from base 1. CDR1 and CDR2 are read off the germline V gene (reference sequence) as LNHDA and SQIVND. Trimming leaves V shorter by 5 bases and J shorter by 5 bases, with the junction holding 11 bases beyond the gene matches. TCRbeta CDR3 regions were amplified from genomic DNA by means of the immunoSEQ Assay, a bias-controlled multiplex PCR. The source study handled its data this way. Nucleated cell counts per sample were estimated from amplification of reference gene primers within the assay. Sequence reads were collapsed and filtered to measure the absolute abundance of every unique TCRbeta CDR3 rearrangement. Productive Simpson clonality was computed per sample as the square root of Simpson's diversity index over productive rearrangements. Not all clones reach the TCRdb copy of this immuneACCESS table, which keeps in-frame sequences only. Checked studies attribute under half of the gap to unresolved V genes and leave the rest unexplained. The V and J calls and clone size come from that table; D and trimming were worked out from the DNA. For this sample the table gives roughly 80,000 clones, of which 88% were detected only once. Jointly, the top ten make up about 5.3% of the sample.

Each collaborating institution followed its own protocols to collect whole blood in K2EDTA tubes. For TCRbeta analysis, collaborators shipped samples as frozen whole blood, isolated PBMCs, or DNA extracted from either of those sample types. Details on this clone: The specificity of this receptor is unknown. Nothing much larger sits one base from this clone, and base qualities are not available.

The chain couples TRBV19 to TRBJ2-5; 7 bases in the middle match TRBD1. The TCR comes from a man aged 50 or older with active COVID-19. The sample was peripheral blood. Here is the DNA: TGTGCCAGTAGTGAAGACCGGGACAGTTGGGAGACCCAGTACTTC. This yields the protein CASSEDRDSWETQYF.